The 25 T cell receptor beta chains in this list originate from one sample, sequenced in a study of read filtering for tumor transcriptome and immune sequencing. Molecular barcoded adaptors covering alpha/delta and beta/gamma chains were used on 400 ng RNA. TCRdb re-analysed the reads in MiXCR, keeping a single row per CDR3 protein. The sample yields 100,000 to 150,000 distinct CDR3 sequences, approximately 13% seen once. Sequencing was done on a sample of a population of CD138-negative cells sorted from bone marrow. Receptors originate from a donor at least 40 years old with multiple myeloma.

This clonotype was detected many times. The CDR3: CASSSTGTYEQYF. As DNA, the CDR3 is TGTGCCAGCAGCTCGACAGGGACCTACGAGCAGTACTTC. The J gene is TRBJ2-7, the V gene TRBV7-2; the match to TRBD1 covers 7 bases. This CDR3 spans 13 amino acids. V was clipped by 4 bases and J by 2 bases; unmatched bases: 2. Germline lookup yields CDR1 SGHTA and CDR2 FQGNSA.

This clonotype was counted many times. J is TRBJ2-1 and V is TRBV18, with D possibly being TRBD2 (5 bases). The germline gives CDR1 KGHSH, CDR2 LQKENI. The CDR3 length is 14 residues. The V end was cut by 1 base, the J end by 5 bases, with 9 bases between. CDR3 DNA sequence: TGTGCCAGCTCACCACAGAGCGGAGACAATGAGCAGTTCTTC. It translates to CASSPQSGDNEQFF. Full variable domain (outside the CDR3, taken from reference TRBV18 and TRBJ2-1): NAGVMQNPRHLVRRRGQEARLRCSPMKGHSHVYWYRQLPEEGLKFMVYLQKENIIDESGMPKERFSAEFPKEGPSILRIQQVVRGDSAAYFCASSPQSGDNEQFFGPGTRLTVL.

This clonotype has a single count. The chain recombines TRBV18 with TRBJ1-1; D ambiguous. CDR3 length: 13 amino acids. Germline V gives CDR1 KGHSH, CDR2 LQKENI. V was cut by 8 bases and J by 1 base, with 11 bases left in between. CDR3 nucleotides: TGTGCCAGCCCATCACCCGGGAACACTGAAGCTTTCTTT. This gives the protein CASPSPGNTEAFF.

At least ten counts were recorded for this clonotype. This chain connects TRBV11-1 to TRBJ2-1; perhaps TRBD2 as D (5 bases). CDR3 length: 15 amino acids. V lost 6 bases to trimming and J lost 6 bases, with 18 bases between them. Germline V gives CDR1 SGHAT, CDR2 FQDESV (reference sequence). DNA for the CDR3: TGTGCCAGCAGAAATGAGTACCGCGGGTCCAATGAGCAGTTCTTC. Residues: CASRNEYRGSNEQFF.

Remarks on this clonotype: The CDR3 does not close with the conserved phenylalanine or tryptophan, likely indicating a read error. The chain links TRBV10-3 to TRBJ1-2, with a possible D match to TRBD1 (5 bases). The CDR3 extends over 13 amino acids. V shed 6 bases and J shed 6 bases, with 14 bases lying between them. Germline lookup yields CDR1 ENHRY and CDR2 SYGVKD. CDR3 residues: CAIRFGTIDGYTL. The CDR3 nucleotides are TGTGCCATCAGATTCGGGACGATAGATGGCTACACCTTA.

This clonotype was counted ten times or more. The chain links TRBV19 to TRBJ2-7; D is uncertain. The germline V and J ends were trimmed by 6 bases and 0 bases, with 12 bases remaining between them. This CDR3 has 14 residues. Germline values: CDR1 LNHDA, CDR2 SQIVND (reference sequence). DNA of the CDR3: TGTGCCAGTAGCGAGGACGGATTCTCCTACGAGCAGTACTTC. Protein: CASSEDGFSYEQYF.

There are many counts of this clonotype. The chain uses TRBV29-1 and TRBJ1-1; TRBD1 aligns across 8 bases. CDR3 length: 14 residues. The J segment lost 3 bases and the V segment lost 3 bases, leaving 6 bases of the junction unmatched. CDR1 is SQVTM, CDR2 ANQGSEA, per germline. The CDR3, as DNA: TGCAGCGTTGAGGGGACAGGTCGACACACTGAAGCTTTCTTT. Its protein is CSVEGTGRHTEAFF.

This clonotype was recorded at least ten times. This chain links TRBV3-1 with TRBJ1-1; 7 bases match TRBD1. The germline V gene has CDR1 LGHDT and CDR2 YNNKEL (reference sequence). CDR3 length: 16 residues. The V gene end was trimmed by 1 base and the J gene end by 0 bases; junction bases not matched to a gene: 5. CDR3 protein: CASSQGNRGMNTEAFF. The CDR3 DNA is TGTGCCAGCAGCCAAGGGAACAGGGGCATGAACACTGAAGCTTTCTTT.

This clonotype was counted ten times or more. The V call is TRBV18, the J call TRBJ2-1; 8 nucleotides match TRBD2. CDR3 length equals 14 residues. CDR1 and CDR2 from the germline V gene are KGHSH and LQKENI. V dropped 4 bases and J dropped 4; count of bases not matched to a gene: 3. CDR3 bases: TGTGCCAGCTCACTAGGACTAGCTTACAATGAGCAGTTCTTC. Translating gives CASSLGLAYNEQFF. The complete variable domain, with remaining parts taken from reference TRBV18 and TRBJ2-1, reads NAGVMQNPRHLVRRRGQEARLRCSPMKGHSHVYWYRQLPEEGLKFMVYLQKENIIDESGMPKERFSAEFPKEGPSILRIQQVVRGDSAAYFCASSLGLAYNEQFFGPGTRLTVL.

About this clonotype itself: One end of the junction does not line up with germline, which may come from a read error. V and J are TRBV4-2 and TRBJ2-1, with D possibly being TRBD2 (6 bases). The CDR3 is 15 amino acids. The germline V gene encodes CDR1 LGHNA and CDR2 YNFKEQ. CDR3 loop: CTSSQEPPGGREQFF. For the CDR3, the DNA is TGTACCAGCAGCCAAGAACCCCCCGGGGGTAGAGAGCAGTTCTTC.

This clonotype has ten or more counts. The chain carries TRBV7-9 and TRBJ2-3, with 11 bases identical to TRBD1. Trimming cost V 4 bases and J 0 bases; bases outside gene matches: 3. The CDR3 consists of 16 residues. The germline V gene has CDR1 SEHNR and CDR2 FQNEAQ (reference sequence). Here the CDR3 DNA reads TGTGCCAGCAGCTGGACAGGGGGCGGGAGCACAGATACGCAGTATTTT. Its protein product is CASSWTGGGSTDTQYF.

Worth noting for this clonotype: One junction end disagrees with the germline gene, perhaps due to a read error. The genes are TRBV7-3 and TRBJ2-5; 9 nucleotides line up with TRBD2. Germline V lookup: CDR1 SGHTA, CDR2 FQGTGA. The CDR3 totals 14 residues. The CDR3: CAGSLVAGEETQYF. CDR3 sequence (DNA): TGTGCCGGCAGCTTAGTAGCGGGGGAAGAGACCCAGTACTTC. Full variable domain (outside the CDR3, taken from reference TRBV7-3 and TRBJ2-5): GAGVSQTPSNKVTEKGKYVELRCDPISGHTALYWYRQSLGQGPEFLIYFQGTGAADDSGLPNDRFFAVRPEGSVSTLKIQRTERGDSAVYLCAGSLVAGEETQYFGPGTRLLVL.

This clonotype occurred many times. The J gene is TRBJ2-3, the V gene TRBV6-5; a weak D match, TRBD1 (6 bases). CDR3 size: 14 residues. Deletions cut 8 bases from V and 1 base from J, with 13 bases between. CDR1 is MNHEY, CDR2 SVGAGI, per germline. This CDR3 is CASCGAGGTDTQYF. DNA of the CDR3: TGTGCCAGCTGCGGTGCAGGGGGCACAGATACGCAGTATTTT.

This clonotype turned up a few times. Possible read error: a much larger clone is one base away. The J gene is TRBJ1-5, the V gene TRBV29-1; a possible D gene is TRBD1 (5 bases). From germline, CDR1 is SQVTM and CDR2 ANQGSEA. The CDR3 is 15 amino acids. V lost 7 bases and J lost 0, with 16 bases in between. The CDR3 sequence is CSAGTGPHSNQPQHF. CDR3 sequence (DNA): TGCAGCGCCGGGACGGGGCCTCATAGCAATCAGCCCCAGCATTTT.

With regard to this clonotype: A much larger clone lies one base from this, so it may be a read error. It is likely a read error, because the conserved phenylalanine at the end of the CDR3 is missing. The chain employs TRBV7-9 and TRBJ2-2; D not certain. Germline V gene sequence: CDR1 SEHNR, CDR2 FQNEAQ (reference sequence). Trimming stripped 4 bases from V and 3 bases from J, with 9 bases between. The CDR3 totals 14 residues. CDR3 loop: CASSSAMDTGELFY. The DNA for the CDR3 is TGTGCCAGCAGCTCGGCTATGGACACCGGGGAGCTGTTTTAT.

This clonotype occurred many times. The chain is built from TRBV5-1 and TRBJ2-7; 9 nucleotides line up with TRBD2. The junction had 4 bases not matched to a gene; V was cut back by 6 bases and J by 0 bases. The CDR3 covers 14 residues. The V gene's germline CDR1 is SGHRS and CDR2 YFSETQ. Written as DNA, the CDR3 is TGCGCCAGCACCTGGACTAGCGACTCCTACGAGCAGTACTTC. It translates to CASTWTSDSYEQYF.

As to this clonotype: Its ends do not fully match the called genes, so a read error is possible. This chain links TRBV4-2 with TRBJ2-7; 7 nucleotides align to TRBD2. Looked up from germline, CDR1 is LGHNA and CDR2 is YNFKEQ. This CDR3 is 15 amino acids long. The CDR3 reads CASSSIAGSSYERYF. CDR3 nucleotides: TGTGCCAGCAGCTCTATAGCGGGCAGTTCCTACGAGCGGTACTTC.

The chain has TRBV29-1 and TRBJ1-1; tentatively, D is TRBD1 (6 bases). The V gene's germline CDR1 is SQVTM and CDR2 ANQGSEA. The CDR3 contains 14 residues. V lost 6 bases and J 5 bases, leaving 19 bases between the germline ends. The CDR3 protein is CSVSDRPARTEAFF. The CDR3 DNA reads TGCAGCGTGTCTGACAGGCCCGCGAGGACTGAAGCTTTCTTT.

This clonotype was observed many times. V and J are TRBV9 and TRBJ2-3, with 10 bases fitting TRBD2. The V segment lost 3 bases and the J segment 4 bases; nucleotides outside the gene matches: 5. Germline V gene lookup returns CDR1 SGDLS and CDR2 YYNGEE. CDR3 length equals 15 residues. CDR3: CASSDSGRSADTQYF. CDR3 nucleotides: TGTGCCAGCAGCGATAGCGGGAGGTCAGCAGATACGCAGTATTTT.

This clonotype was seen at least ten times. The chain recombines TRBV10-3 with TRBJ2-1; D may be TRBD1 or TRBD2 (5 bases each). The CDR3 contains 13 residues. V lost 8 bases, J lost 0 bases, and 8 bases lay in between. Germline values: CDR1 ENHRY, CDR2 SYGVKD. CDR3 in amino acids: CAIRDGSYNEQFF. CDR3 DNA sequence: TGTGCCATCCGGGACGGCTCCTACAATGAGCAGTTCTTC.

As concerns this clonotype: It may be a read error: a sequence one base away is much more abundant. The chain joins TRBV7-3 to TRBJ2-6, with D perhaps TRBD1 (6 bases). In germline, CDR1 is SGHTA, CDR2 FQGTGA. The CDR3 is made up of 16 amino acids. CDR3 sequence reads: CARSAGVLSGANVLTF. DNA of the CDR3: TGTGCCCGCAGTGCAGGGGTCCTCTCTGGGGCCAACGTCCTGACTTTC.

The table lists this clonotype with many counts. This chain links TRBV19 with TRBJ2-7, with 11 bases fitting TRBD2. With 3 bases clipped from V and 7 bases from J, the junction kept 8 bases outside the gene matches. CDR1 LNHDA and CDR2 SQIVND come from the germline V gene (reference sequence). There are 15 residues in the CDR3. The CDR3 reads CASSMKLAGAGEQYF. The CDR3 nucleotides are TGTGCCAGTAGTATGAAACTAGCGGGAGCTGGGGAGCAGTACTTC.

This clonotype was observed many times. The J gene is TRBJ2-1, the V gene TRBV29-1; 12 positions match TRBD2. The CDR3 extends over 13 amino acids. The trim removed 5 bases at V and 9 bases at J, leaving 5 bases unmatched. Looked up from germline, CDR1 is SQVTM and CDR2 is ANQGSEA. CDR3 region: CSVRTSGTPEQFF. The CDR3 region has the DNA TGCAGCGTTCGGACTAGCGGGACCCCTGAGCAGTTCTTC.

Notes on this clonotype: A much larger clone differs by one base, so this may be a read error. The chain couples TRBV10-3 to TRBJ2-1, with 7 positions matching TRBD1. The germline gives CDR1 ENHRY, CDR2 SYGVKD. The CDR3 consists of 12 residues. J gave up 15 bases and V 2 bases, and 7 bases lay outside the gene matches. The CDR3 nucleotides are TGTGCCATCAGTGAGAAGGGGGCGAACTGGTTCTTC. Its protein is CAISEKGANWFF.

Concerning this clonotype: A read error may produce the germline difference seen at one junction end. This chain joins TRBV11-3 and TRBJ1-4; D unresolved. The CDR3 covers 12 residues. The V gene's germline CDR1 is SGHNT and CDR2 YENEEA. CDR3 coding DNA: TGTGCCAGCAGCTTACGGAATGAAAAACTGTCTTTT. Translation: CASSLRNEKLSF.